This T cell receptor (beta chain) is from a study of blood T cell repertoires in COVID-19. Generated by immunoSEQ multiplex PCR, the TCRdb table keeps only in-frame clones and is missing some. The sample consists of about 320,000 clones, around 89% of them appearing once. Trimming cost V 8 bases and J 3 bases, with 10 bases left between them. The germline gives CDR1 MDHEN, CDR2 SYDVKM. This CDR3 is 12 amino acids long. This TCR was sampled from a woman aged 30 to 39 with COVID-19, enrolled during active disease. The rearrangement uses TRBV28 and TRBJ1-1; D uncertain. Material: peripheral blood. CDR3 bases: TGTGCCAGCGTCAGATATGACACTGAAGCTTTCTTT. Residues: CASVRYDTEAFF.